This T cell receptor (beta chain) derives from a study of OX40 agonist ivuxolimab in advanced cancers. The CDR3 has 16 residues. Germline V gene lookup returns CDR1 SGHAT and CDR2 FQDESV (reference sequence). The germline V and J ends were trimmed by 5 bases and 5 bases, with 21 bases remaining between them. The method was immunoSEQ multiplex PCR; TCRdb's version includes in-frame clones alone and lacks a portion of them. The sample holds 37,000 or so clones, about 88% seen once. This receptor was identified in an adult with an advanced solid tumor such as melanoma, head and neck, liver or kidney cancer. The sample was CD4+ or CD8+ T cells sorted from blood, taken in a trial of the OX40 agonist ivuxolimab. The chain combines TRBV11-1 with TRBJ2-5; no clear D gene. The CDR3 DNA is TGTGCCAGCAGCCATCACGGTAGCATGATGGAGGAGACCCAGTACTTC. It yields the protein CASSHHGSMMEETQYF.